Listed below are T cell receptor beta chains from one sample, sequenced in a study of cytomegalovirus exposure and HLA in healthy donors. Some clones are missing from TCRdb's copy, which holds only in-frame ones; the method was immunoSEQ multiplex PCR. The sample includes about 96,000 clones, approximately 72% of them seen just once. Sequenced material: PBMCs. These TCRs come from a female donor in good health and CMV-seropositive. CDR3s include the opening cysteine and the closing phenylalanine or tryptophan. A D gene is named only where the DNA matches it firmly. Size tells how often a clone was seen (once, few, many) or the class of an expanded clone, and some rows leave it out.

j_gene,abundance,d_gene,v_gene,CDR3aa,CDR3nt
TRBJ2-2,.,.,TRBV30,CACEQQVAGELFF,TGTGCCTGTGAACAGCAGGTAGCCGGGGAGCTGTTTTTT
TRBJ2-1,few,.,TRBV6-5,CASSRGSRDYNEQFF,TGTGCCAGCAGTAGGGGAAGCCGAGATTACAATGAGCAGTTCTTC
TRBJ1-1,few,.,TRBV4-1,CASSQGPKNTEAFF,TGCGCCAGCAGCCAGGGCCCGAAGAACACTGAAGCTTTCTTT
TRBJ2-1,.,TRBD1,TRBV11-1,CASSFRTGRYNEQFF,TGTGCCAGCAGCTTCCGGACAGGGAGGTACAATGAGCAGTTCTTC
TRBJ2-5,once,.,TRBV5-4,CASSDPGQETQYF,TGTGCCAGCAGCGACCCAGGCCAAGAGACCCAGTACTTC
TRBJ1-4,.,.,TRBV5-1,CASSLSRGSEKLFF,TGCGCCAGCAGCTTGTCCAGGGGAAGCGAAAAACTGTTTTTT
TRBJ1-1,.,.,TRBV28,CASFPRNMNTEAFF,TGTGCCAGCTTCCCCAGGAACATGAACACTGAAGCTTTCTTT
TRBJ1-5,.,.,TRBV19,CASSMDRSQPQHF,TGTGCCAGTAGTATGGACAGATCTCAGCCCCAGCATTTT
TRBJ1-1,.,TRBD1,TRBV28,CASSYFDRANTEAFF,TGTGCCAGCAGTTATTTTGACAGGGCGAACACTGAAGCTTTCTTT
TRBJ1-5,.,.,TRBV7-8,CASSQTENSNQPQHF,TGTGCCAGCAGCCAGACAGAAAATAGCAATCAGCCCCAGCATTTT
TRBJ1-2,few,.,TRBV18,CASHPEEAIGYTF,TGTGCCAGCCACCCTGAGGAAGCGATTGGCTACACCTTC
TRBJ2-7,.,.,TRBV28,CASSLGSTYEQYF,TGTGCCAGCAGTTTGGGCTCTACCTACGAGCAGTACTTC
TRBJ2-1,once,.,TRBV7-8,CASSLAPSYNEQFF,TGTGCCAGCAGCTTAGCCCCATCCTACAATGAGCAGTTCTTC
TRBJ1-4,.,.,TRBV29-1,CSAGTTTNEKLFF,TGCAGCGCTGGGACAACGACTAATGAAAAACTGTTTTTT
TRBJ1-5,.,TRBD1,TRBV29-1,CSASGGNSNQPQHF,TGCAGCGCCTCAGGGGGCAATAGCAATCAGCCCCAGCATTTT
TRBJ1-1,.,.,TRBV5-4,CASSSGTAGWNTEAFF,TGTGCCAGCAGCTCTGGTACCGCAGGGTGGAACACTGAAGCTTTCTTT
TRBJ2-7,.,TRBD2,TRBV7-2,CASSLAGTSSYEQYF,TGTGCCAGCAGCTTAGCCGGGACTAGCTCCTACGAGCAGTACTTC
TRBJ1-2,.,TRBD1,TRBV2,CASRVDMSGGPYGYTF,TGTGCCAGCAGGGTAGATATGTCAGGGGGGCCATATGGCTACACCTTC
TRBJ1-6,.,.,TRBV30,CAWSPGTWSSPLHF,TGTGCCTGGAGTCCCGGGACATGGAGTTCACCCCTCCACTTT
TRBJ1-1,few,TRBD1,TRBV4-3,CASSHTGVTEAFF,TGCGCCAGCAGCCACACAGGGGTGACTGAAGCTTTCTTT
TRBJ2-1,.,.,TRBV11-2,CASSRTREAYNEQFF,TGTGCCAGCAGCCGAACCCGGGAAGCCTACAATGAGCAGTTCTTC
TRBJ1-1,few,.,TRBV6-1,CASSEWAGREAFF,TGTGCCAGCAGTGAATGGGCTGGGCGAGAAGCTTTCTTT
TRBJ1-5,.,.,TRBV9,CASSVVGFNQPQHF,TGTGCCAGCAGCGTAGTCGGGTTCAATCAGCCCCAGCATTTT
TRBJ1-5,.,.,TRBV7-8,CASSLAPGARRPQHF,TGTGCCAGCAGCTTAGCGCCAGGGGCTCGTCGGCCCCAGCATTTT
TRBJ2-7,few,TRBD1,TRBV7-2,CASSYQRTGYYEQYF,TGTGCCAGCAGCTACCAGCGGACAGGGTACTACGAGCAGTACTTC
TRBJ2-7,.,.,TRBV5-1,CASSMGRGPRPTYEQYF,TGCGCCAGCAGCATGGGGCGGGGGCCGCGGCCGACCTACGAGCAGTACTTC
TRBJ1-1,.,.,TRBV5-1,CASSLFRGNTEAFF,TGCGCCAGCAGCTTGTTTCGGGGGAACACTGAAGCTTTCTTT
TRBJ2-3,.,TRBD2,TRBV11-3,CASSLGTSGRTDTQYF,TGTGCCAGCAGCTTAGGGACTAGCGGGAGGACAGATACGCAGTATTTT
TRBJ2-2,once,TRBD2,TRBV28,CASHSGRVTGELFF,TGTGCCAGCCACAGCGGGAGGGTCACCGGGGAGCTGTTTTTT
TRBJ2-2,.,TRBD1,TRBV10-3,CAIGRQGANTGELFF,TGTGCCATCGGTAGACAGGGGGCAAACACCGGGGAGCTGTTTTTT
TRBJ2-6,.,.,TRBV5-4,CASSLPGANVLTF,TGTGCCAGCAGTCTTCCCGGGGCCAACGTCCTGACTTTC
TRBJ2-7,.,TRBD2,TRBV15,CATSRGLAGTYEQYF,TGTGCCACCAGCAGAGGCCTAGCGGGGACCTACGAGCAGTACTTC
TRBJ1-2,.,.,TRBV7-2,CASSLDWFAGSYGYTF,TGTGCCAGCAGCTTAGATTGGTTTGCAGGGTCCTATGGCTACACCTTC
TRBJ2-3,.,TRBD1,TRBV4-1,CASSRIPGQGDTQYF,TGCGCCAGCAGCCGGATTCCGGGACAGGGAGATACGCAGTATTTT
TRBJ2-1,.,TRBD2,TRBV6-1,CASSDEAGAYNEQFF,TGTGCCAGCAGTGATGAAGCGGGGGCCTACAATGAGCAGTTCTTC
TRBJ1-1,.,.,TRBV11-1,CASTVGEGRWEAFF,TGTGCCAGCACCGTTGGCGAGGGTAGATGGGAAGCTTTCTTT
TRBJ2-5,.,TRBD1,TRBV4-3,CASSQDRGVQGVPLDETQYF,TGCGCCAGCAGCCAAGATAGAGGGGTACAGGGGGTACCCTTGGATGAGACCCAGTACTTC
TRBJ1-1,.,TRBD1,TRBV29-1,CSVLTGEGAEAFF,TGCAGCGTCCTAACAGGGGAAGGCGCTGAAGCTTTCTTT
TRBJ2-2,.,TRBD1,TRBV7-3,CASSSDRGTGELFF,TGTGCCAGCAGCTCGGACAGGGGGACCGGGGAGCTGTTTTTT
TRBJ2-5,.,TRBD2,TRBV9,CASSALAGGRETQYF,TGTGCCAGCAGCGCCCTAGCGGGGGGGCGAGAGACCCAGTACTTC
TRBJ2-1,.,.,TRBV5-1,CASSADRGGPGANEQFF,TGCGCCAGCAGCGCCGACAGGGGAGGGCCGGGGGCCAATGAGCAGTTCTTC
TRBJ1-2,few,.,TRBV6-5,CASSDIYGYTF,TGTGCCAGCAGTGACATCTATGGCTACACCTTC
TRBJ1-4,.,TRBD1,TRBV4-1,CASSQPGGSEKLFF,TGCGCCAGCAGCCAACCAGGGGGTAGTGAAAAACTGTTTTTT
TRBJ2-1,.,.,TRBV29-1,CSVREAGRTYNEQFF,TGCAGCGTTCGAGAGGCAGGGCGGACCTACAATGAGCAGTTCTTC
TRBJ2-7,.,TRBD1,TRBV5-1,CASSLTGAAYEQYF,TGCGCCAGCAGCTTAACAGGGGCAGCCTACGAGCAGTACTTC